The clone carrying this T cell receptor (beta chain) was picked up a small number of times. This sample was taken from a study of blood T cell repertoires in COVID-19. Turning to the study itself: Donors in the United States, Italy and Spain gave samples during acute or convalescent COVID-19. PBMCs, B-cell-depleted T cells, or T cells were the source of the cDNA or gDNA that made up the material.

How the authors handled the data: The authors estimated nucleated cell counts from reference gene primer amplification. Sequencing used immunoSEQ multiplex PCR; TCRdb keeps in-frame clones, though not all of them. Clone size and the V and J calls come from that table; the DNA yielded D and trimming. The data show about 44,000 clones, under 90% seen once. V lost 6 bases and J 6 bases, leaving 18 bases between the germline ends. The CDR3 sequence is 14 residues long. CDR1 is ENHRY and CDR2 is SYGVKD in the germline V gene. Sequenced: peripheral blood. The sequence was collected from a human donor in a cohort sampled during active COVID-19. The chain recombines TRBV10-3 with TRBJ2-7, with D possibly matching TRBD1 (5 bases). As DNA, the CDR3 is TGTGCCATCAGCCTAGGGCTTGGGGCACCCGAGCAGTACTTC. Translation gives CAISLGLGAPEQYF.